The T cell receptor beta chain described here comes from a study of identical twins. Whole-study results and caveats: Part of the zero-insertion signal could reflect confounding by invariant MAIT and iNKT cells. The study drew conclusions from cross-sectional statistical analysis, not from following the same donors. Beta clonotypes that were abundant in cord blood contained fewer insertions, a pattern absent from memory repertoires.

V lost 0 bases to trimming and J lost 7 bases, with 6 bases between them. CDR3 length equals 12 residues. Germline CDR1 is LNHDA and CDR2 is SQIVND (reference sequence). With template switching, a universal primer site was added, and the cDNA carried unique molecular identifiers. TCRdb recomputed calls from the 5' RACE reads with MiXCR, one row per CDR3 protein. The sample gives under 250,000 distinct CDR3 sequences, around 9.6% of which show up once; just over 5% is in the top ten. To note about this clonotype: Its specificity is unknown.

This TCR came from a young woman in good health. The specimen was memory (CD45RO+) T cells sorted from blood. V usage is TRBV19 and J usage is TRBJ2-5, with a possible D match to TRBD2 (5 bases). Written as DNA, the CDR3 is TGTGCCAGTAGTATAGAAGGAGGGACCCAGTACTTC. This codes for CASSIEGGTQYF.